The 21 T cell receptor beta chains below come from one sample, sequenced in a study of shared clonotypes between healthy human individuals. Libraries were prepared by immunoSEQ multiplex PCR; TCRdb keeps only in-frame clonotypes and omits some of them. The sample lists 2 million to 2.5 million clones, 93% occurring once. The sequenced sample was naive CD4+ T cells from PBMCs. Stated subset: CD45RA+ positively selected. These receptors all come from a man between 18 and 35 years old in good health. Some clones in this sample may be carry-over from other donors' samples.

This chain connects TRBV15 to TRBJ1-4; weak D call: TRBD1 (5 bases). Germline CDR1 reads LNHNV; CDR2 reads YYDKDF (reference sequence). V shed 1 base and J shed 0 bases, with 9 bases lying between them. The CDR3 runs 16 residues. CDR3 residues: CATSRGGVATNEKLFF. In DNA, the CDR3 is TGTGCCACCAGCAGAGGGGGGGTTGCAACTAATGAAAAACTGTTTTTT.

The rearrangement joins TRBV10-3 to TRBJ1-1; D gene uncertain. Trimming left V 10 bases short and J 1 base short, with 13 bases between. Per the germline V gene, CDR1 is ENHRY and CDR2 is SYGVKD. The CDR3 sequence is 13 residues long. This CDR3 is CATLQWGNTEAFF. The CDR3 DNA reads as TGTGCCACTCTTCAATGGGGGAACACTGAAGCTTTCTTT.

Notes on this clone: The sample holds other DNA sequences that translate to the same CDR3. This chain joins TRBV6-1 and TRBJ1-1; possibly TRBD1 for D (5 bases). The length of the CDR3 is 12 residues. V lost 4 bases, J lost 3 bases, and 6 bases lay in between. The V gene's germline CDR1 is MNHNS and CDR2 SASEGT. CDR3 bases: TGTGCCAGCAGTGGACAGTACACTGAAGCTTTCTTT. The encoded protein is CASSGQYTEAFF.

CDR3 in amino acids: CASSQYRDGTYGYTF. CDR3 coding DNA: TGTGCCAGCAGTCAATACCGAGACGGGACCTATGGCTACACCTTC. The chain links TRBV6-5 to TRBJ1-2; perhaps TRBD1 as D (5 bases). CDR3 length: 15 residues. Germline-derived CDR1 and CDR2 are MNHEY and SVGAGI. V was clipped by 5 bases and J by 4 bases, with 17 bases between them.

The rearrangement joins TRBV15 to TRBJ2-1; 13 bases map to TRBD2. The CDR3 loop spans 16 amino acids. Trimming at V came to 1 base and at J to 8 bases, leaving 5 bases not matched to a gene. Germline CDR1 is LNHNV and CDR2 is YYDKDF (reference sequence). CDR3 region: CATSRAGLAGAYEQFF. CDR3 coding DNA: TGTGCCACCAGCAGAGCTGGACTAGCGGGAGCCTATGAGCAGTTCTTC.

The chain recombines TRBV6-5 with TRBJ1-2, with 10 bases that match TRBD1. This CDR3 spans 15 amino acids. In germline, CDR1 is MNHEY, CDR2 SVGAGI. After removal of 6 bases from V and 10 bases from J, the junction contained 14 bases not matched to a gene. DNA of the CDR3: TGTGCCAGCAGGCCCTCCACCGGGACAGGGGCCCACTACACCTTC. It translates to CASRPSTGTGAHYTF.

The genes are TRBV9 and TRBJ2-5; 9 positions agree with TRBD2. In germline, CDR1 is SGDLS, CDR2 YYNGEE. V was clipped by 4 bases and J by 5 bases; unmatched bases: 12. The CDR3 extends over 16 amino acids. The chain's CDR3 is CASSSGSSGRGETQYF. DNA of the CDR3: TGTGCCAGCAGCTCTGGAAGTAGCGGGAGAGGGGAGACCCAGTACTTC.

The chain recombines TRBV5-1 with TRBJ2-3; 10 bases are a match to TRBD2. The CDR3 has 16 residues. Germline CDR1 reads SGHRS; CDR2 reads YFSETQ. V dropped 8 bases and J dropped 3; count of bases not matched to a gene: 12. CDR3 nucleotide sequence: TGCGCCAGTTCTCCCCTAGCGGGAGTTCAGACAGATACGCAGTATTTT. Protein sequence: CASSPLAGVQTDTQYF.

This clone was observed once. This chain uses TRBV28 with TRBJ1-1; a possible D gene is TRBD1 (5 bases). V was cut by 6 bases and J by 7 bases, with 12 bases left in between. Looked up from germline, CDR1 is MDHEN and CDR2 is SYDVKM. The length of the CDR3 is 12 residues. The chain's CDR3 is CASRLTEDEAFF. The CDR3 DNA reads TGTGCCAGCAGGTTGACAGAGGATGAAGCTTTCTTT.

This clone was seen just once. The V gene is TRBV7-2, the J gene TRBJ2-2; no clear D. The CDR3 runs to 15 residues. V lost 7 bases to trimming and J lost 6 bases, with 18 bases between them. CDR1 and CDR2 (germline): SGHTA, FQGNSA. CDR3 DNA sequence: TGTGCCAGCACCAGACCCTCCGTTCGGGCCGGGGAGCTGTTTTTT. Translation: CASTRPSVRAGELFF. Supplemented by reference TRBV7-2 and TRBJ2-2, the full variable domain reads GAGVSQSPSNKVTEKGKDVELRCDPISGHTALYWYRQSLGQGLEFLIYFQGNSAPDKSGLPSDRFSAERTGGSVSTLTIQRTQQEDSAVYLCASTRPSVRAGELFFGEGSRLTVL.

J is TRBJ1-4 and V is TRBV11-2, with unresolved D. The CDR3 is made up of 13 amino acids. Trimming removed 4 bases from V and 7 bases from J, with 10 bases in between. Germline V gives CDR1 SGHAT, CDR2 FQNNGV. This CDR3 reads CASSSLRVEKLFF. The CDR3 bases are TGTGCCAGCAGCTCCCTGCGGGTTGAAAAACTGTTTTTT.

CDR3 residues: CASSLAGDRRDTQYF. CDR3 nucleotide sequence: TGCGCCAGCAGCTTGGCAGGGGACCGTCGTGATACGCAGTATTTT. The chain couples TRBV5-1 to TRBJ2-3; TRBD1 is a possible D gene (6 bases). The CDR3 is 15 residues long. CDR1 is SGHRS, CDR2 YFSETQ, per germline. Trimming removed 0 bases from V and 6 bases from J, with 14 bases in between. Combining the CDR3 with reference TRBV5-1 and TRBJ2-3 gives the whole variable domain KAGVTQTPRYLIKTRGQQVTLSCSPISGHRSVSWYQQTPGQGLQFLFEYFSETQRNKGNFPGRFSGRQFSNSRSEMNVSTLELGDSALYLCASSLAGDRRDTQYFGPGTRLTVL.

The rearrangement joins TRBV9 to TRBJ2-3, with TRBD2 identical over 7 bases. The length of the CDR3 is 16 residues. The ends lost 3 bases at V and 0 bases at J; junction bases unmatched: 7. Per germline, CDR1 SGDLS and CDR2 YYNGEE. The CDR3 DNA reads TGTGCCAGCAGCGCCACGGGAGGAGATAGCACAGATACGCAGTATTTT. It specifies CASSATGGDSTDTQYF.

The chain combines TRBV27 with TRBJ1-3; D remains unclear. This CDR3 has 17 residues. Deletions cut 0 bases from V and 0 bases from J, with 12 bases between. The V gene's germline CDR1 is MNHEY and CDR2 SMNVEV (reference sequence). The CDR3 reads CASSLSRAGSSGNTIYF. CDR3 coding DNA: TGTGCCAGCAGTTTATCGAGGGCAGGATCCTCTGGAAACACCATATATTTT.

The chain's CDR3 is CASSLEGESSYEQYF. The CDR3 DNA reads as TGCGCCAGCAGCTTGGAGGGAGAAAGCTCCTACGAGCAGTACTTC. This rearrangement joins TRBV5-1 to TRBJ2-7, with D maybe TRBD2 (5 bases). Germline-derived CDR1 and CDR2 are SGHRS and YFSETQ. V lost 0 bases and J lost 0, with 10 bases in between. The CDR3 loop spans 15 amino acids.

The CDR3 is CASSLWGQATGPQHF. DNA of the CDR3: TGTGCCAGCAGCTTGTGGGGACAGGCAACAGGGCCCCAGCATTTT. This chain uses TRBV5-5 with TRBJ1-5; 8 bases align to TRBD1. The ends lost 1 base at V and 9 bases at J; junction bases unmatched: 9. CDR3 length: 15 amino acids. From germline, CDR1 is SGHKS and CDR2 YYEKEE (reference sequence).

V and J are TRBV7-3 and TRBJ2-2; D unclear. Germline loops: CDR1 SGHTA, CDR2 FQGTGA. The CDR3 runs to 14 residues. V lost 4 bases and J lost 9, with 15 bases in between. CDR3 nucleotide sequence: TGTGCCAGCAGCTCCCTTGTGGGCAGCAGGGAGCTGTTTTTT. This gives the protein CASSSLVGSRELFF.

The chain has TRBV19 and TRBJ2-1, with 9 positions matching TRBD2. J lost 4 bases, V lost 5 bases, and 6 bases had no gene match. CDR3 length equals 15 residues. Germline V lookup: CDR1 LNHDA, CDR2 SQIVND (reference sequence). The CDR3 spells CASSASGIRYNEQFF. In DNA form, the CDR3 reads TGTGCCAGTAGTGCTAGCGGGATCCGGTACAATGAGCAGTTCTTC.

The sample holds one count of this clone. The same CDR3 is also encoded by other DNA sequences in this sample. CDR3 amino acids: CASSPGLAGTDTQYF. For the CDR3, the DNA is TGTGCCAGCTCACCGGGACTAGCGGGCACAGATACGCAGTATTTT. This chain connects TRBV18 to TRBJ2-3; 11 positions agree with TRBD2. This CDR3 contains 15 residues. The junction had 0 bases not matched to a gene; V was cut back by 3 bases and J by 1 base. The germline V gene has CDR1 KGHSH and CDR2 LQKENI.

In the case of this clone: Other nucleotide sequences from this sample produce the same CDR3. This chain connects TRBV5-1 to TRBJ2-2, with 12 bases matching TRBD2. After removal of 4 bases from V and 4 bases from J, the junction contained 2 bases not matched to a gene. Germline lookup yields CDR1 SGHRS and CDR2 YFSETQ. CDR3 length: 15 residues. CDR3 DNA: TGCGCCAGCAGCCTGGGACTAGCGGGCACCGGGGAGCTGTTTTTT. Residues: CASSLGLAGTGELFF.

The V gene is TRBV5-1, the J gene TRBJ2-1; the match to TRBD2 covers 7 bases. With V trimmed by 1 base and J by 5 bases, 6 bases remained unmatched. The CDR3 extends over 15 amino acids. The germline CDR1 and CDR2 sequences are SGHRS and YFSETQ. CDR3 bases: TGCGCCAGCAGCTTGATGGTAGCGGGCAACAATGAGCAGTTCTTC. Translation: CASSLMVAGNNEQFF.